The 29 T cell receptor beta chains below all came from one sample that was sequenced in a study of blood T cells in healthy people across ages. The authors ran a second PCR of roughly 6 to 12 cycles using a sample-barcoded 5' primer and a J-beta primer mix. TCRdb reprocessed the 5' RACE reads with MiXCR, giving one entry per CDR3 protein. The repertoire consists of some 760,000 distinct CDR3 sequences, with approximately 25% occurring once and the leading ten covering roughly 3.8%. This sample was also put to use in a study of T cells of mothers and their children.

The specimen sequenced was blood. Receptors originate from a boy between 10 and 17 years old in good health.

This sequence joins TRBV7-2 and TRBJ1-2; 7 nucleotides align to TRBD1. Germline values: CDR1 SGHTA, CDR2 FQGNSA. J gave up 7 bases and V 3 bases, and 17 bases lay outside the gene matches. The CDR3 is 17 residues long. CDR3 in DNA: TGTGCCAGCAGCTTTGTACAGGGGTTCTTCCAGTATGGTGGCTACACCTTC. Translating it yields CASSFVQGFFQYGGYTF.

The sample holds a few counts of this clonotype. The chain links TRBV11-2 to TRBJ2-3; TRBD2 aligns across 7 bases. The CDR3 runs 15 residues. Trimming removed 3 bases from V and 1 base from J; junction bases left unmatched: 4. Per the germline V gene, CDR1 is SGHAT and CDR2 is FQNNGV. The CDR3: CASSFERGRTDTQYF. In DNA form, the CDR3 reads TGTGCCAGCAGCTTCGAGCGGGGACGCACAGATACGCAGTATTTT. The whole variable domain, remainder taken from reference TRBV11-2 and TRBJ2-3, is EAGVAQSPRYKIIEKRQSVAFWCNPISGHATLYWYQQILGQGPKLLIQFQNNGVVDDSQLPKDRFSAERLKGVDSTLKIQPAKLEDSAVYLCASSFERGRTDTQYFGPGTRLTVL.

This clonotype was found a few times. The rearrangement joins TRBV29-1 to TRBJ2-6; 10 bases are a match to TRBD1. This CDR3 is built from 16 residues. Germline loops: CDR1 SQVTM, CDR2 ANQGSEA. V lost 5 bases, J lost 2 bases, and 6 bases stayed unmatched. CDR3 residues: CSVLGGQGAGANVLTF. The CDR3 DNA follows: TGCAGCGTTCTCGGAGGACAGGGGGCTGGGGCCAACGTCCTGACTTTC.

The V and J genes are TRBV10-2 and TRBJ1-2, with 7 bases that match TRBD1. V trimming: 8 bases; J trimming: 8 bases; junction bases outside the gene matches: 17. Germline-derived CDR1 and CDR2 are WSHSY and SAAADI. The CDR3 has 15 amino acids. DNA of the CDR3: TGCGCCAGCCTCATCGCAGGGGGTACTGCTCACGGCTACACCTTC. Its translation is CASLIAGGTAHGYTF.

CDR3 sequence: CASSPGTLQYF. DNA of the CDR3: TGTGCCAGCAGCCCAGGGACTCTGCAGTATTTT. The chain links TRBV3-1 to TRBJ2-3; maybe TRBD2 (6 bases). Germline CDR1 LGHDT, CDR2 YNNKEL (reference sequence). CDR3 length: 11 residues. Trimming removed 4 bases at V and 11 bases at J, with 10 bases between.

The chain links TRBV6-6 to TRBJ2-7, with D possibly called TRBD1 or TRBD2 (5 bases each). The CDR3 extends over 15 amino acids. From germline, CDR1 is MNHNY and CDR2 SVGAGI (reference sequence). The V gene lost 6 bases and the J gene lost 7 bases, with 22 bases spanning the gap. The CDR3 DNA reads TGTGCCAGCAGCGACCGGGACCGCCTTTTAGGGGAGCAGTACTTC. As protein: CASSDRDRLLGEQYF.

The chain is built from TRBV7-9 and TRBJ1-1; 10 positions agree with TRBD1. V lost 7 bases and J lost 4; bases outside the gene matches: 12. Germline V gene sequence: CDR1 SEHNR, CDR2 FQNEAQ (reference sequence). This CDR3 spans 16 amino acids. The CDR3 DNA is TGTGCCAGCACCTATTACGAGGGACAGGGGACCACTGAAGCTTTCTTT. Amino acids: CASTYYEGQGTTEAFF.

In this sample, this clonotype turned up a few times. The chain combines TRBV4-3 with TRBJ1-4; D call uncertain. Germline-derived CDR1 and CDR2 are LGHNA and YSLEER. This CDR3 region has 14 residues. V gave up 1 base and J gave up 8 bases, with 11 bases separating them. The CDR3 DNA reads TGCGCCAGCAGCCAAGTCATCAGTAGGGAAAAACTGTTTTTT. Encoded protein: CASSQVISREKLFF.

V and J are TRBV29-1 and TRBJ2-7; TRBD2 aligns across 8 bases. J gave up 0 bases and V 5 bases, and 6 bases lay outside the gene matches. The germline gives CDR1 SQVTM, CDR2 ANQGSEA. The CDR3 extends over 14 amino acids. Here the CDR3 reads CSVSEREFSYEQYF. In nucleotides, the CDR3 is TGCAGCGTTTCAGAGCGGGAGTTCTCCTACGAGCAGTACTTC.

The sample holds a few counts of this clonotype. The rearrangement uses TRBV28 and TRBJ2-7; D tentatively reads TRBD1 or TRBD2 (5 bases each). CDR1 and CDR2 from the germline V gene are MDHEN and SYDVKM. This CDR3 comprises 15 residues. V dropped 2 bases and J dropped 4 bases, with 15 bases sitting between them. CDR3 protein: CASSLIGTGSYEQYF. For the CDR3, the DNA is TGTGCCAGCAGTTTAATAGGGACCGGCTCTTACGAGCAGTACTTC.

This clonotype has only a few counts. An end of the junction differs from the germline gene, which may be a read error. V gene TRBV11-1 combines with J gene TRBJ1-3; no clear D gene. Germline lookup yields CDR1 SGHAT and CDR2 FQDESV (reference sequence). The CDR3 length is 16 residues. The CDR3 reads CAGSLDWRSSGNTIYF. Here the CDR3 DNA reads TGTGCCGGCAGCTTAGATTGGCGGAGCTCTGGAAACACCATATATTTT.

The V gene is TRBV29-1, the J gene TRBJ1-2; TRBD1 matches at 8 bases. Unmatched junction bases numbered 5, after V lost 6 bases and J lost 2 bases. The V gene's germline CDR1 is SQVTM and CDR2 ANQGSEA. The CDR3 contains 13 residues. The CDR3 loop reads CSVNRGSNYGYTF. The DNA of the CDR3 is TGCAGCGTAAACAGGGGGAGCAACTATGGCTACACCTTC.

This clonotype was counted a few times. The chain joins TRBV5-1 to TRBJ2-1; TRBD2 matches 9 bases. The CDR3 has 17 amino acids. V lost 0 bases, J lost 3 bases, and 7 bases stayed unmatched. From germline, CDR1 is SGHRS and CDR2 YFSETQ. CDR3 sequence reads: CASSLVSIAGVYNEQFF. CDR3 coding DNA: TGCGCCAGCAGCTTGGTCTCGATAGCGGGAGTCTACAATGAGCAGTTCTTC.

This sequence joins TRBV5-1 and TRBJ2-1, with a tentative D call TRBD1 (6 bases). This CDR3 has 14 residues. Deletions cut 4 bases from V and 4 bases from J, with 12 bases between. Germline assignment: CDR1 SGHRS and CDR2 YFSETQ. The CDR3: CASSMGAGYNEQFF. CDR3 coding DNA: TGCGCCAGCAGCATGGGGGCAGGATACAATGAGCAGTTCTTC. The whole variable domain, remainder taken from reference TRBV5-1 and TRBJ2-1, is KAGVTQTPRYLIKTRGQQVTLSCSPISGHRSVSWYQQTPGQGLQFLFEYFSETQRNKGNFPGRFSGRQFSNSRSEMNVSTLELGDSALYLCASSMGAGYNEQFFGPGTRLTVL.

The chain employs TRBV2 and TRBJ2-3; TRBD1 matches at 11 bases. Germline V CDR1 and CDR2: SNHLY, FYNNEI. Trimming removed 7 bases from V and 10 bases from J; junction bases left unmatched: 19. The CDR3 loop spans 17 amino acids. Here the CDR3 reads CASTETPGTGGSRSQYF. Written as DNA, the CDR3 is TGTGCCAGCACAGAGACGCCCGGGACAGGGGGGTCCCGATCGCAGTATTTT.

V usage is TRBV6-5 and J usage is TRBJ1-1; D unresolved. CDR1 and CDR2 (germline): MNHEY, SVGAGI. Trimming left V 6 bases short and J 6 bases short, with 17 bases between. The CDR3 loop spans 14 amino acids. The CDR3 bases are TGTGCCAGCAGCGCGACCGTCTTCCAGCCTGAAGCTTTCTTT. This translates into CASSATVFQPEAFF.

The chain couples TRBV20-1 to TRBJ1-6, with no clear D. V was clipped by 3 bases and J by 5 bases, with 14 bases between them. Germline loops: CDR1 DFQATT, CDR2 SNEGSKA (reference sequence). The CDR3 extends over 15 amino acids. The CDR3 DNA sequence: TGCAGTGCTAGTTCGTCCGGGTCAAATAATTCACCCCTCCACTTT. As protein: CSASSSGSNNSPLHF.

This clonotype occurred a few times. The gene calls are TRBV12-3 or TRBV12-4 and TRBJ2-4; D might be TRBD1 or TRBD2, each matching 7 bases. V was shortened by 4 bases and J by 6 bases, with 16 bases between the two germline ends. The CDR3 runs to 15 residues. The chain's CDR3 is CASSSYRGGGNIQYF. The DNA for the CDR3 is TGTGCCAGCAGTTCCTACAGGGGCGGGGGAAACATTCAGTACTTC.

Notes on this clonotype: The junction departs from the called germline gene at one end, perhaps through a read error. The rearrangement joins TRBV14 to TRBJ2-1; TRBD2 might be the D (6 bases). Gene TRBJ2-5 matches the end of the DNA better, so the J call may be wrong. The CDR3 runs to 13 residues. Germline V gene data show CDR1 as SGHDN and CDR2 as FVKESK. Here the CDR3 reads CASGQRVGRTQYF. The CDR3 coding sequence is TGTGCCAGCGGCCAAAGGGTCGGGAGAACCCAGTACTTC.

This chain uses TRBV5-6 with TRBJ2-7, with unresolved D. Trimming pared 5 bases from V and 1 base from J, leaving 7 bases between. The germline V gene encodes CDR1 SGHDT and CDR2 YYEEEE. This CDR3 comprises 12 residues. The CDR3 loop is CASSRRSYEQYF. The CDR3 nucleotides read TGTGCCAGCAGTAGACGGTCCTACGAGCAGTACTTC.

The V and J genes are TRBV12-3 or TRBV12-4 and TRBJ2-2, with D tentatively TRBD1 (6 bases). Trimming took 3 bases from V and 5 from J, leaving 13 bases between them. The CDR3 spans 15 residues. Written as DNA, the CDR3 is TGTGCCAGCAGTTTCGCGGTCCAGGGGACCGGGGAGCTGTTTTTT. Encoded protein: CASSFAVQGTGELFF.

The chain uses TRBV20-1 and TRBJ1-6; unclear D gene. Germline V gives CDR1 DFQATT, CDR2 SNEGSKA (reference sequence). V was clipped by 0 bases and J by 0 bases, with 6 bases between them. The CDR3 extends over 15 amino acids. CDR3 in amino acids: CSARDRSSYNSPLHF. The DNA for the CDR3 is TGCAGTGCTAGAGACAGGAGCTCCTATAATTCACCCCTCCACTTT.

This CDR3 reads CASSSDLVQGPNEKLFF. CDR3 coding DNA: TGTGCCAGCAGCTCGGACCTCGTACAGGGCCCTAATGAAAAACTGTTTTTT. The chain is built from TRBV7-8 and TRBJ1-4; a weak D match, TRBD1 (6 bases). Germline CDR1 reads SGHVS; CDR2 reads FQNEAQ. Trimming stripped 4 bases from V and 3 bases from J, with 18 bases between. CDR3 length: 17 residues.

The chain recombines TRBV4-3 with TRBJ1-6; no firm D call. The CDR3 has 15 residues. Germline V gives CDR1 LGHNA, CDR2 YSLEER. Trimming took 4 bases from V and 8 from J, leaving 15 bases between them. This chain's CDR3 is CASSRQDGGDSPLHF. The CDR3 bases are TGCGCCAGCAGCCGGCAGGACGGCGGGGATTCACCCCTCCACTTT.

CDR3 in amino acids: CASSLRAQGIEQFF. The CDR3 region has the DNA TGCGCCAGCAGTCTCCGGGCCCAAGGCATAGAGCAGTTCTTC. The gene calls are TRBV4-3 and TRBJ2-1; the D is unclear. From germline, CDR1 is LGHNA and CDR2 YSLEER. V lost 6 bases to trimming and J lost 10 bases, with 19 bases between them. This CDR3 comprises 14 residues.

The sample holds a few counts of this clonotype. The chain recombines TRBV7-9 with TRBJ2-7, with a tentative D call TRBD1 (6 bases). The CDR3 is made up of 14 amino acids. V shed 2 bases and J shed 2 bases, with 10 bases lying between them. Per germline, CDR1 SEHNR and CDR2 FQNEAQ (reference sequence). This CDR3 is CASSLPGTPYEQYF. The CDR3 DNA follows: TGTGCCAGCAGCTTACCCGGGACACCCTACGAGCAGTACTTC.

This clonotype was observed a handful of times. The chain joins TRBV9 to TRBJ2-3; 7 bases map to TRBD2. Germline lookup yields CDR1 SGDLS and CDR2 YYNGEE. V shed 2 bases, J shed 4 bases, and the junction held 4 bases outside the gene matches. There are 14 residues in the CDR3. The chain's CDR3 is CASSVRGRADTQYF. The CDR3, as DNA: TGTGCCAGCAGCGTGAGAGGGAGGGCAGATACGCAGTATTTT.

This clonotype was observed a few times. One end of the junction does not line up with germline, which may come from a read error. V and J are TRBV29-1 and TRBJ2-5, with D hard to call. Germline-derived CDR1 and CDR2 are SQVTM and ANQGSEA. This CDR3 has 12 residues. The CDR3 protein is CSVEALKNEQLF. CDR3 bases: TGCAGCGTTGAAGCCCTAAAGAATGAGCAGCTCTTC.

In this sample, this clonotype turned up many times. The rearrangement joins TRBV5-1 to TRBJ2-5; 10 nucleotides align to TRBD1. From germline, CDR1 is SGHRS and CDR2 YFSETQ. J gave up 2 bases and V 4 bases, and 8 bases lay outside the gene matches. The CDR3 totals 16 residues. In DNA, the CDR3 is TGCGCCAGCAGCCCCGGGACAGGGGTGATTCAAGAGACCCAGTACTTC. This encodes CASSPGTGVIQETQYF.